Given below is one T cell receptor beta chain in context. Its antigen is as yet unknown. The data belong to a study of blood T cells in healthy people across ages. The authors ran a second PCR of about 6 to 12 cycles using a sample-barcoded 5' primer and a J-beta primer mix. In TCRdb, the 5' RACE reads were re-called with MiXCR into one record per CDR3 protein. The top ten clones hold roughly 30% of a sample with about 680,000 distinct CDR3 sequences, approximately 49% of them seen once. Whole-study findings and limits: Unsorted PBMCs prevented conclusive naive versus antigen-experienced comparison.

The source is an older woman in good health. Material: blood.

The CDR3 loop reads CASSQDYASYTGELFF. The CDR3 DNA reads as TGTGCCAGCAGCCAAGATTACGCTAGCTACACCGGGGAGCTGTTTTTT. The chain employs TRBV4-2 and TRBJ2-2; the D gene is possibly TRBD2 (5 bases). This CDR3 spans 16 amino acids. V was shortened by 0 bases and J by 3 bases, with 11 bases between the two germline ends. Germline V gives CDR1 LGHNA, CDR2 YNFKEQ.